The 24 T cell receptor beta chains reported below all come from one sample, sequenced in a study of patients and donors after allogeneic stem cell transplantation. MiXCR was run by TCRdb on the RT-PCR reads, yielding one entry per CDR3 protein. The sample has about 960,000 distinct CDR3 sequences, approximately 18% seen once; the top ten hold around 6%. Sequenced: blood, either unsorted or a sorted T cell fraction (not recorded which). These receptor sequences come from a human donor who was either an allogeneic HSCT recipient or a stem cell or donor lymphocyte infusion donor (not recorded which). It is not recorded whose cells these are; they may come from a transplant donor.

The CDR3 protein is CSVRLAGDNEQFF. The CDR3 nucleotides read TGCAGCGTTCGCCTAGCGGGAGATAATGAGCAGTTCTTC. This chain joins TRBV29-1 and TRBJ2-1, with 10 nucleotides matching TRBD2. CDR1 and CDR2 (germline): SQVTM, ANQGSEA. The CDR3 is made up of 13 amino acids. V lost 5 bases to trimming and J lost 7 bases; unmatched junction nucleotides: 5.

This clonotype was observed a few times. The chain carries TRBV6-5 and TRBJ2-3; TRBD1 agrees at 8 bases. With 4 bases clipped from V and 5 bases from J, the junction kept 8 bases outside the gene matches. The CDR3 is made up of 15 amino acids. The germline gives CDR1 MNHEY, CDR2 SVGAGI. As DNA, the CDR3 is TGTGCCAGCAGTTCCGTCCAGGGGGCCCTAGATACGCAGTATTTT. Translated, it gives CASSSVQGALDTQYF.

This clonotype was seen more than once but under ten times. The rearrangement joins TRBV3-1 to TRBJ1-2; D gene unclear. Germline assignment: CDR1 LGHDT and CDR2 YNNKEL (reference sequence). V shed 4 bases and J shed 7 bases, with 7 bases lying between them. There are 11 residues in the CDR3. CDR3 nucleotide sequence: TGTGCCAGCAGCCGGGAGGGTGGCTACACCTTC. Encoded protein: CASSREGGYTF.

This clonotype has just a few counts. The chain is built from TRBV20-1 and TRBJ2-2; 14 nucleotides agree with TRBD2. V dropped 0 bases and J dropped 6; count of bases not matched to a gene: 9. Germline V gene sequence: CDR1 DFQATT, CDR2 SNEGSKA (reference sequence). The CDR3 is 18 residues long. The CDR3 DNA follows: TGCAGTGCTAGAGATCCGACTAGCGGGGGGGCCGGAGCCGGGGAGCTGTTTTTT. It encodes CSARDPTSGGAGAGELFF.

The sample holds a few counts of this clonotype. The rearrangement links TRBV10-3 to TRBJ2-1, with 7 bases lining up with TRBD2. The CDR3 extends over 17 amino acids. Germline V CDR1 and CDR2: ENHRY, SYGVKD. Losses at the gene ends were 4 bases for V and 0 bases for J; bases not matched to a gene: 9. CDR3 loop: CAISGRLAASSYNEQFF. The DNA of the CDR3 is TGTGCCATCAGTGGCAGACTAGCCGCAAGCTCCTACAATGAGCAGTTCTTC.

This clonotype was detected only a few times. The rearrangement links TRBV27 to TRBJ2-3; 11 positions match TRBD1. Trimming cost V 3 bases and J 5 bases; bases outside gene matches: 4. CDR1 and CDR2 (germline): MNHEY, SMNVEV (reference sequence). CDR3 length: 15 amino acids. The CDR3 region is CASSLRDRGKDTQYF. The CDR3 nucleotides are TGTGCCAGCAGTTTGAGGGACAGGGGGAAAGATACGCAGTATTTT.

This clonotype was seen a few times. The CDR3 here is CASSTRDRGSSGANVLTF. CDR3 nucleotide sequence: TGTGCCAGCAGCACGCGGGACAGGGGAAGCTCTGGGGCCAACGTCCTGACTTTC. The chain joins TRBV5-6 to TRBJ2-6, with TRBD1 matching over 10 bases. The germline CDR1 and CDR2 sequences are SGHDT and YYEEEE. The junction had 7 bases not matched to a gene; V was cut back by 4 bases and J by 0 bases. The CDR3 spans 18 residues.

The gene calls are TRBV14 and TRBJ2-1, with D uncertain. CDR1 and CDR2 (germline): SGHDN, FVKESK. The CDR3 has 13 amino acids. V shed 4 bases and J shed 9 bases, with 13 bases lying between them. This chain's CDR3 is CASSRTGWIEQFF. The CDR3 nucleotides are TGTGCCAGCAGCCGTACTGGGTGGATTGAGCAGTTCTTC. Full variable domain (missing parts from reference TRBV14 and TRBJ2-1): EAGVTQFPSHSVIEKGQTVTLRCDPISGHDNLYWYRRVMGKEIKFLLHFVKESKQDESGMPNNRFLAERTGGTYSTLKVQPAELEDSGVYFCASSRTGWIEQFFGPGTRLTVL.

The V gene is TRBV7-9, the J gene TRBJ2-3, with a weak D call TRBD2 (7 bases). This CDR3 spans 16 amino acids. In germline, CDR1 is SEHNR, CDR2 FQNEAQ (reference sequence). V was pared by 8 bases and J by 0 bases, with 18 bases between. For the CDR3, the DNA is TGTGCCAGCGCCAGCGGGACACTAAACAGCACAGATACGCAGTATTTT. Protein: CASASGTLNSTDTQYF.

This clonotype was seen a few times. J is TRBJ2-7 and V is TRBV5-1; 12 bases are a match to TRBD2. CDR1 and CDR2 from the germline V gene are SGHRS and YFSETQ. With V trimmed by 0 bases and J by 3 bases, 4 bases remained unmatched. This CDR3 is built from 16 residues. The CDR3 loop reads CASSLGLAGEGYEQYF. The CDR3 DNA is TGCGCCAGCAGCTTGGGACTAGCGGGAGAGGGCTACGAGCAGTACTTC.

This chain uses TRBV7-9 with TRBJ2-3; unclear D gene. The V end was cut by 2 bases, the J end by 5 bases, with 14 bases between. Looked up from germline, CDR1 is SEHNR and CDR2 is FQNEAQ (reference sequence). The CDR3 has 15 amino acids. The DNA for the CDR3 is TGTGCCAGCAGCTTATTGTCGAATTTTGGAGATACGCAGTATTTT. Translating gives CASSLLSNFGDTQYF.

V gene TRBV5-1 combines with J gene TRBJ1-2; 8 bases are a match to TRBD1. The germline V gene encodes CDR1 SGHRS and CDR2 YFSETQ. This CDR3 has 15 residues. The junction had 3 bases not matched to a gene; V was cut back by 0 bases and J by 2 bases. In DNA form, the CDR3 reads TGCGCCAGCAGCTTGGAATGGACAGGGAACTATGGCTACACCTTC. It encodes CASSLEWTGNYGYTF.

The table lists this clonotype with many counts. The V and J genes are TRBV4-2 and TRBJ1-2, with TRBD1 identical over 11 bases. Germline CDR1 reads LGHNA; CDR2 reads YNFKEQ. The V segment lost 1 base and the J segment 0 bases; nucleotides outside the gene matches: 7. There are 18 residues in the CDR3. This CDR3 reads CASSQVGTGGRANYGYTF. DNA for the CDR3: TGTGCCAGCAGCCAAGTTGGGACAGGGGGACGAGCTAACTATGGCTACACCTTC.

The V gene is TRBV24-1, the J gene TRBJ2-3, with a tentative D call TRBD2 (5 bases). With 7 bases removed from V and 0 bases from J, the gap between germline ends came to 13 bases. CDR1 is KGHDR, CDR2 SFDVKD, per germline. The CDR3 length is 15 residues. The chain's CDR3 is CATSLSRTSTDTQYF. In DNA, the CDR3 is TGTGCCACCAGCTTGAGTAGGACTAGCACAGATACGCAGTATTTT.

The V gene is TRBV15, the J gene TRBJ2-1, with a weak D call TRBD2 (5 bases). The length of the CDR3 is 18 residues. Germline values: CDR1 LNHNV, CDR2 YYDKDF (reference sequence). Trimming removed 3 bases at V and 6 bases at J, with 24 bases between. The CDR3 bases are TGTGCCACCAGCAGGGGTTCTCGGGGTCTTGTTCTCTCCAATGAGCAGTTCTTC. Amino acid sequence: CATSRGSRGLVLSNEQFF.

DNA for the CDR3: TGTGCCAGCTCCGTGGAGGGTGAGGGGGCCACCGGGGAGCTGTTTTTT. Protein sequence: CASSVEGEGATGELFF. This chain connects TRBV7-9 to TRBJ2-2, with D maybe TRBD1 (7 bases). The CDR3 runs 16 residues. Looked up from germline, CDR1 is SEHNR and CDR2 is FQNEAQ (reference sequence). Trimming pared 8 bases from V and 4 bases from J, leaving 20 bases between. The whole variable domain, remainder taken from reference TRBV7-9 and TRBJ2-2, is DTGVSQNPRHKITKRGQNVTFRCDPISEHNRLYWYRQTLGQGPEFLTYFQNEAQLEKSRLLSDRFSAERPKGSFSTLEIQRTEQGDSAMYLCASSVEGEGATGELFFGEGSRLTVL.

This clonotype was counted between two and nine times. The rearrangement links TRBV4-2 to TRBJ2-7; 9 nucleotides line up with TRBD1. The CDR3 covers 11 residues. In germline, CDR1 is LGHNA, CDR2 YNFKEQ. The junction had 2 bases not matched to a gene; V was cut back by 1 base and J by 13 bases. CDR3 residues: CASSQGQGEYF. CDR3 in DNA: TGTGCCAGCAGCCAAGGACAGGGGGAATACTTC.

The chain employs TRBV12-3 or TRBV12-4 and TRBJ2-7; 9 bases match TRBD1. The CDR3 totals 15 residues. V was pared by 4 bases and J by 0 bases, with 4 bases of the junction left unmatched. Here the CDR3 reads CASSYRGQSSYEQYF. CDR3 DNA sequence: TGTGCCAGCAGTTACAGGGGGCAAAGCTCCTACGAGCAGTACTTC.

Here the CDR3 DNA reads TGCAGCGGAACTAGCGGGAGATCCAATGAGCAGTTCTTC. It yields the protein CSGTSGRSNEQFF. The chain is built from TRBV29-1 and TRBJ2-1; the match to TRBD2 covers 11 bases. V lost 7 bases and J lost 6; bases outside the gene matches: 5. This CDR3 is 13 amino acids long. The germline V gene has CDR1 SQVTM and CDR2 ANQGSEA.

This clonotype appeared a few times. This chain connects TRBV19 to TRBJ1-1; 7 bases align to TRBD1. The J segment lost 12 bases and the V segment lost 9 bases, leaving 19 bases of the junction unmatched. The CDR3 runs 14 residues. Germline V gene sequence: CDR1 LNHDA, CDR2 SQIVND (reference sequence). In nucleotides, the CDR3 is TGTGCCAGCACCAAGTCCCCAGCGGGACAGAGATCTTTCTTT. Amino acid sequence: CASTKSPAGQRSFF.

The chain uses TRBV11-3 and TRBJ2-1, with TRBD2 as a possible D gene (6 bases). Looked up from germline, CDR1 is SGHNT and CDR2 is YENEEA. CDR3 length: 14 residues. V gave up 2 bases and J gave up 5 bases, with 10 bases separating them. The DNA for the CDR3 is TGTGCCAGCAGCTTAAGCGGGTTAAACAATGAGCAGTTCTTC. Protein sequence: CASSLSGLNNEQFF. The variable domain in full, completed from reference TRBV11-3 and TRBJ2-1, reads EAGVVQSPRYKIIEKKQPVAFWCNPISGHNTLYWYLQNLGQGPELLIRYENEEAVDDSQLPKDRFSAERLKGVDSTLKIQPAELGDSAVYLCASSLSGLNNEQFFGPGTRLTVL.

This clonotype showed up just a few times. This sequence joins TRBV24-1 and TRBJ2-1, with D hard to call. The V and J ends lost 7 bases and 0 bases respectively, with 6 bases between them. The germline CDR1 and CDR2 sequences are KGHDR and SFDVKD. CDR3 size: 13 residues. The CDR3 spells CATSESSYNEQFF. Here the CDR3 DNA reads TGTGCCACCAGCGAGAGCTCCTACAATGAGCAGTTCTTC.

This clonotype was found a few times. V is TRBV18 and J is TRBJ2-6, with a possible D match to TRBD1 (5 bases). Germline-derived CDR1 and CDR2 are KGHSH and LQKENI. This CDR3 spans 17 amino acids. V was pared by 2 bases and J by 0 bases, with 11 bases between. The CDR3, as DNA: TGTGCCAGCTCACCATGGCAGGGCTACTCTGGGGCCAACGTCCTGACTTTC. Its translation: CASSPWQGYSGANVLTF.

This clonotype turned up a few times. The rearrangement uses TRBV7-9 and TRBJ2-1, with TRBD2 identical over 10 bases. Germline values: CDR1 SEHNR, CDR2 FQNEAQ (reference sequence). Trimming at V came to 1 base and at J to 8 bases, leaving 11 bases not matched to a gene. The CDR3 is made up of 17 amino acids. Here the CDR3 DNA reads TGTGCCAGCAGCTTAGAAAGTCTAGCGGGAGAGGGCCATGAGCAGTTCTTC. Protein: CASSLESLAGEGHEQFF.